This T cell receptor beta chain is from a study of blood T cell repertoires in COVID-19. The V gene lost 8 bases and the J gene lost 10 bases, with 17 bases spanning the gap. Germline V CDR1 and CDR2: LNHDA, SQIVND (reference sequence). The length of the CDR3 is 12 residues. Some clones are missing from TCRdb's copy, which holds only in-frame ones; the method was immunoSEQ multiplex PCR. This table has around 200,000 clones, around four fifths appearing once. This TCR was recovered from a woman in her thirties or forties with COVID-19, enrolled during active disease. The V gene is TRBV19, the J gene TRBJ1-1; TRBD1 might be the D (6 bases). The specimen was peripheral blood. For the CDR3, the DNA is TGTGCCAGTCTACAGGGAACTATGGGAGCTTTCTTT. Translating it yields CASLQGTMGAFF.